The 21 T cell receptor beta chains presented below share a single source sample, sequenced in a study of T-cell reconstitution after alpha-beta-depleted transplantation in children. This sample's TCRbeta library carried unique molecular identifier barcodes. TCRdb analysed the PCR reads with MiXCR anew, one entry per CDR3 protein. Of 500,000 to 650,000 distinct CDR3 sequences in the sample, over 10% are singletons; the top ten hold about 2.2%. The sample in question was PBMCs, mostly from graft donor cells, obtained 360 days after TCRalphabeta/CD19-depleted stem cell transplant. Receptors were obtained from a male patient aged 10-17 years who had a stem cell transplant for acute myeloid leukemia, so the T cells may come from the graft donor.

This clonotype has at least ten counts. The rearrangement links TRBV7-9 to TRBJ2-3; TRBD1 might be the D (6 bases). The germline V gene has CDR1 SEHNR and CDR2 FQNEAQ (reference sequence). V was clipped by 2 bases and J by 4 bases, with 13 bases between them. This CDR3 has 15 residues. Here the CDR3 DNA reads TGTGCCAGCAGCTTAAGTTCAGGGGCTTCAGATACGCAGTATTTT. It codes for CASSLSSGASDTQYF.

The CDR3 loop reads CASRKTGQGYEQYF. The CDR3 nucleotides read TGTGCCAGCAGGAAGACGGGACAGGGTTACGAGCAGTACTTC. V is TRBV7-9 and J is TRBJ2-7, with 9 nucleotides matching TRBD1. This CDR3 has 14 amino acids. Germline trimming cut 6 bases from V and 4 bases from J; bases unmatched to any gene: 7. Germline-derived CDR1 and CDR2 are SEHNR and FQNEAQ (reference sequence). Using reference TRBV7-9 and TRBJ2-7 for the parts outside the CDR3, the full variable domain is DTGVSQNPRHKITKRGQNVTFRCDPISEHNRLYWYRQTLGQGPEFLTYFQNEAQLEKSRLLSDRFSAERPKGSFSTLEIQRTEQGDSAMYLCASRKTGQGYEQYFGPGTRLTVT.

This clonotype was seen a handful of times. The chain employs TRBV20-1 and TRBJ2-1, with 11 nucleotides matching TRBD2. V lost 8 bases to trimming and J lost 2 bases; unmatched junction nucleotides: 14. The CDR3 contains 17 residues. The germline CDR1 and CDR2 sequences are DFQATT and SNEGSKA (reference sequence). CDR3: CSTLATSGRGPYNEQFF. The CDR3 nucleotides read TGCAGTACTCTCGCTACTAGCGGGAGAGGCCCCTACAATGAGCAGTTCTTC.

CDR3 DNA sequence: TGTGCCAGCTGTTTCTACCTCGGGACAGGGTTATCGAGCAATCAGCCCCAGCATTTT. Its protein is CASCFYLGTGLSSNQPQHF. The rearrangement uses TRBV2 and TRBJ1-5, with TRBD1 identical over 9 bases. CDR3 size: 19 residues. J was trimmed by 1 base and V by 8 bases; bases with no gene match: 18. CDR1 and CDR2 (germline): SNHLY, FYNNEI.

There are a few counts of this clonotype. The J gene is TRBJ2-1, the V gene TRBV29-1; weak D call: TRBD1 (5 bases). The CDR3 runs 14 residues. V was clipped by 3 bases and J by 5 bases, with 14 bases between them. Germline CDR1 SQVTM, CDR2 ANQGSEA. In DNA, the CDR3 is TGCAGCGTTGATACAACAGGAGTAAACAATGAGCAGTTCTTC. Translating it yields CSVDTTGVNNEQFF.

This clonotype was observed a few times. This chain links TRBV4-2 with TRBJ2-5, with D tentatively TRBD2 (6 bases). CDR1 and CDR2 from the germline V gene are LGHNA and YNFKEQ. Trimming cost V 5 bases and J 5 bases, with 21 bases left between them. CDR3 length: 16 residues. Here the CDR3 DNA reads TGTGCCAGCAGCTTTCGACTAGAGCGGAGCCAGGAGACCCAGTACTTC. Translated: CASSFRLERSQETQYF.

This clonotype was detected a few times. The CDR3 sequence: CSRGIKNIQYF. The CDR3 nucleotides are TGCAGCAGAGGGATAAAAAACATTCAGTACTTC. V gene TRBV20-1 combines with J gene TRBJ2-4, with D perhaps TRBD2 (5 bases). This CDR3 contains 11 residues. Looked up from germline, CDR1 is DFQATT and CDR2 is SNEGSKA (reference sequence).

This clonotype was recorded many times. V and J are TRBV7-9 and TRBJ2-1; D is unresolved. Germline loops: CDR1 SEHNR, CDR2 FQNEAQ (reference sequence). The CDR3 runs to 16 residues. The germline V and J ends were trimmed by 0 bases and 0 bases, with 9 bases remaining between them. The chain's CDR3 is CASSLALGFSYNEQFF. DNA of the CDR3: TGTGCCAGCAGCTTAGCTCTGGGCTTCTCCTACAATGAGCAGTTCTTC.

Only a few counts were recorded for this clonotype. The chain has TRBV18 and TRBJ2-4, with 14 positions matching TRBD2. V lost 1 base and J lost 2; bases outside the gene matches: 10. The CDR3 spans 20 residues. Germline V CDR1 and CDR2: KGHSH, LQKENI. The CDR3 region is CASSPLGGLAGDVPKNIQYF. CDR3 bases: TGTGCCAGCTCACCACTAGGGGGACTAGCGGGAGATGTCCCCAAAAACATTCAGTACTTC.

This clonotype showed up many times. V usage is TRBV29-1 and J usage is TRBJ2-5; 8 nucleotides agree with TRBD2. With V trimmed by 4 bases and J by 3 bases, 10 bases remained unmatched. The CDR3 extends over 15 amino acids. In germline, CDR1 is SQVTM, CDR2 ANQGSEA. CDR3 DNA: TGCAGCGTTGCCAAGGCGGGAGGAGGGGAAGAGACCCAGTACTTC. Translated, it gives CSVAKAGGGEETQYF. The full variable domain, its missing parts supplied by reference TRBV29-1 and TRBJ2-5, is SAVISQKPSRDICQRGTSLTIQCQVDSQVTMMFWYRQQPGQSLTLIATANQGSEATYESGFVIDKFPISRPNLTFSTLTVSNMSPEDSSIYLCSVAKAGGGEETQYFGPGTRLLVL.

This chain joins TRBV2 and TRBJ2-2; D might be TRBD2 (5 bases). The V gene lost 8 bases and the J gene lost 0 bases, with 13 bases spanning the gap. The CDR3 is made up of 15 amino acids. Germline V gene data show CDR1 as SNHLY and CDR2 as FYNNEI. CDR3 nucleotides: TGTGCCAGCCCGTCCGACTACACGAACACCGGGGAGCTGTTTTTT. Its translation: CASPSDYTNTGELFF.

This rearrangement joins TRBV11-1 to TRBJ2-7, with 9 nucleotides matching TRBD2. Losses at the gene ends were 1 base for V and 2 bases for J; bases not matched to a gene: 6. The CDR3 loop spans 16 amino acids. Germline CDR1 is SGHAT and CDR2 is FQDESV (reference sequence). The CDR3 bases are TGTGCCAGCAGCTTAGTTAGCGGGAGTTTCCCCTACGAGCAGTACTTC. Translating it yields CASSLVSGSFPYEQYF.

This clonotype was counted only a few times. J is TRBJ2-7 and V is TRBV7-2; 9 bases are a match to TRBD1. Germline V CDR1 and CDR2: SGHTA, FQGNSA. CDR3 length equals 13 residues. Trimming removed 8 bases from V and 6 bases from J; junction bases left unmatched: 8. The CDR3 loop is CASGRDRVAEQYF. CDR3 nucleotides: TGTGCCAGCGGCCGGGACAGGGTAGCCGAGCAGTACTTC. The whole variable domain, remainder taken from reference TRBV7-2 and TRBJ2-7, is GAGVSQSPSNKVTEKGKDVELRCDPISGHTALYWYRQSLGQGLEFLIYFQGNSAPDKSGLPSDRFSAERTGGSVSTLTIQRTQQEDSAVYLCASGRDRVAEQYFGPGTRLTVT.

V gene TRBV7-9 combines with J gene TRBJ2-5, with a weak D call TRBD2 (5 bases). Germline CDR1 SEHNR, CDR2 FQNEAQ (reference sequence). This CDR3 contains 16 residues. Trimming pared 5 bases from V and 2 bases from J, leaving 18 bases between. CDR3 sequence reads: CASSQPEAGLQETQYF. The CDR3 coding sequence is TGTGCCAGCAGCCAACCCGAGGCGGGCTTACAAGAGACCCAGTACTTC.

The V gene is TRBV4-3, the J gene TRBJ2-3; a weak D match, TRBD1 (6 bases). This CDR3 is 16 amino acids long. Germline-derived CDR1 and CDR2 are LGHNA and YSLEER. Trimming shortened V by 8 bases and J by 0 bases, and 18 bases separated the two germline ends. CDR3 residues: CASGDTGTASTDTQYF. The CDR3 bases are TGCGCCAGCGGGGACACAGGAACTGCTAGCACAGATACGCAGTATTTT.

This clonotype was counted many times. CDR3 bases: TGTGCCACCTCTTGGGGGGCTTCCTACAATGAGCAGTTCTTC. Its protein is CATSWGASYNEQFF. The rearrangement links TRBV6-2 or TRBV6-3 to TRBJ2-1; the D gene could be TRBD1 or TRBD2 (6 bases each). Germline V gene lookup returns CDR1 MNHEY and CDR2 SVGEGT. V was pared by 10 bases and J by 1 base, with 14 bases between. The CDR3 runs 14 residues.

This clonotype turned up a few times. V is TRBV20-1 and J is TRBJ2-7, with 10 positions matching TRBD2. V was pared by 6 bases and J by 4 bases, with 18 bases of the junction left unmatched. In germline, CDR1 is DFQATT, CDR2 SNEGSKA (reference sequence). There are 17 residues in the CDR3. CDR3 loop: CSAAWASGRLSTYEQYF. The CDR3, as DNA: TGCAGTGCCGCATGGGCTAGCGGGAGACTATCTACGTACGAGCAGTACTTC.

This clonotype was counted between two and nine times. This chain connects TRBV15 to TRBJ2-1; 7 bases are shared with TRBD2. CDR1 LNHNV and CDR2 YYDKDF come from the germline V gene (reference sequence). This CDR3 is built from 13 residues. V dropped 9 bases and J dropped 0; count of bases not matched to a gene: 2. The CDR3: CATREVSYNEQFF. CDR3 in DNA: TGTGCCACTCGGGAGGTCTCCTACAATGAGCAGTTCTTC.

The V gene is TRBV13, the J gene TRBJ2-5; D may correspond to TRBD1 or TRBD2 (5 bases each). CDR1 is PRHDT, CDR2 FYEKMQ, per germline (reference sequence). V lost 2 bases and J lost 1, with 11 bases in between. This CDR3 has 15 residues. CDR3 DNA sequence: TGTGCCAGCAGCTTACGGGACCGACCCCAAGAGACCCAGTACTTC. It codes for CASSLRDRPQETQYF.

The chain is built from TRBV20-1 and TRBJ2-7, with 11 bases lining up with TRBD2. V was pared by 0 bases and J by 5 bases, with 6 bases of the junction left unmatched. Germline V CDR1 and CDR2: DFQATT, SNEGSKA (reference sequence). The CDR3 runs to 15 residues. CDR3 in amino acids: CSARDSGSGRDEQYF. Written as DNA, the CDR3 is TGCAGTGCTAGAGATTCGGGTAGCGGGAGGGACGAGCAGTACTTC.

At least ten counts were recorded for this clonotype. The junction does not match germline at one end; this may be a read error. The chain is built from TRBV7-7 and TRBJ2-2, with 8 bases matching TRBD2. The CDR3 is 17 amino acids. CDR1 is SSHAT and CDR2 is FNYEAQ in the germline V gene (reference sequence). The CDR3 region has the DNA TGTGCTAGCAGCCAGGTCACGAGCGGGAGAGGGAACGGGGAGCTGTTTTTT. Translation: CASSQVTSGRGNGELFF.